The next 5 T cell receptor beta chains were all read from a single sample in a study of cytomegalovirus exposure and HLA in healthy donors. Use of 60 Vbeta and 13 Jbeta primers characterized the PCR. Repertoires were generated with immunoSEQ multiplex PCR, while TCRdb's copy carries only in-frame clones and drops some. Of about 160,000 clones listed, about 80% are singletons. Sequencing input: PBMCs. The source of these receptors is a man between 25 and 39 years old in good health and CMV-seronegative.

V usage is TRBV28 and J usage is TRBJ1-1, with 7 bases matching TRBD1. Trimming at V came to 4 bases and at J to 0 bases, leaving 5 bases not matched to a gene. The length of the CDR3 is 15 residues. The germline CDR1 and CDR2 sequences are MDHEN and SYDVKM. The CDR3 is CASSSPQGLNTEAFF. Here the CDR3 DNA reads TGTGCCAGCAGTTCACCACAGGGGTTGAACACTGAAGCTTTCTTT. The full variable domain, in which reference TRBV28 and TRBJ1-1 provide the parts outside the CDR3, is DVKVTQSSRYLVKRTGEKVFLECVQDMDHENMFWYRQDPGLGLRLIYFSYDVKMKEKGDIPEGYSVSREKKERFSLILESASTNQTSMYLCASSSPQGLNTEAFFGQGTRLTVV.

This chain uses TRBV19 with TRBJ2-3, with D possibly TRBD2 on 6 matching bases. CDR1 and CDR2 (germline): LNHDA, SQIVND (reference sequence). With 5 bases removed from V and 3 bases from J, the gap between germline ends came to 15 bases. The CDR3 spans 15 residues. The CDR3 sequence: CASSSPWRETDTQYF. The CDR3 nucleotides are TGTGCCAGTAGTTCCCCCTGGCGGGAAACAGATACGCAGTATTTT.

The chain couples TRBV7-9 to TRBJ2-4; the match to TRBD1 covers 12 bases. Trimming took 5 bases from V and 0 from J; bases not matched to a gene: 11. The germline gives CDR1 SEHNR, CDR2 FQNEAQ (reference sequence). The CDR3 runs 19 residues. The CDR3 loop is CASSGSGTGGTEAKNIQYF. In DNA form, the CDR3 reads TGTGCCAGCAGCGGATCCGGGACAGGGGGCACGGAAGCCAAAAACATTCAGTACTTC.

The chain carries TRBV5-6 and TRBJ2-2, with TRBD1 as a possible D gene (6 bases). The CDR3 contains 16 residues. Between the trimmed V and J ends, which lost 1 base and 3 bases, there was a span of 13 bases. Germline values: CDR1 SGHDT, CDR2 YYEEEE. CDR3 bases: TGTGCCAGCAGCTTGACAGGGATGGGGTACACCGGGGAGCTGTTTTTT. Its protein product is CASSLTGMGYTGELFF.

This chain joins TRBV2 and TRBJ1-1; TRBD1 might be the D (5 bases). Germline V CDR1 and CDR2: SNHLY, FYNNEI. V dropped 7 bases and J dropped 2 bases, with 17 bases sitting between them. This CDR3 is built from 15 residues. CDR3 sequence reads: CASTPISRANTEAFF. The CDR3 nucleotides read TGTGCCAGCACCCCCATCAGCAGGGCAAACACTGAAGCTTTCTTT.